The next 3 T cell receptor beta chains were all read from a single sample in a study of regulatory T cells in long-lasting Graves disease (dated by TCRdb to the early 2020s). The library was built by means of multiplex PCR. The instrument was an Illumina HiSeq 4000. CDR3 regions were amplified by Arm-PCR with iRepertoire HTBI primers to construct TCR beta libraries. TCRdb trimmed public reads at Q25 via fastp, called clones via MiXCR and kept in-frame beta chains. For every CDR3 protein sequence, its rows merge into one entry that carries the most common genes and DNA. This sample holds approximately 480,000 distinct CDR3 sequences; 15% to 20% were observed only once. More than 9% of the sample belongs to the ten largest clones. Read against the paper, the sample's time point label means: newly diagnosed GD, antithyroid drugs for less than 3 months. For both TCR sequencing and RNA sequencing, RNA was extracted from PBMCs using TRIzol.

This sample was also put to use in a study of T cells in Graves' hyperthyroidism and ophthalmopathy.

The starting material was peripheral blood mononuclear cells (PBMCs), obtained at new diagnosis, from a patient treated with antithyroid drugs. The receptors originated from a man aged 35 to 55 with Graves disease. Donor details come from another sample of the same person, matched by shared clones.

This clonotype was observed at least ten times. This chain uses TRBV12-3 or TRBV12-4 with TRBJ2-7, with 8 nucleotides matching TRBD1. There are 16 residues in the CDR3. Losses at the gene ends were 2 bases for V and 2 bases for J; bases not matched to a gene: 8. The CDR3 protein is CASSLMQGQATYEQYF. CDR3 nucleotides: TGTGCCAGCAGTTTAATGCAGGGACAGGCAACCTACGAGCAGTACTTC.

This clonotype was recorded many times. The chain is built from TRBV3-1 and TRBJ1-6; D is unclear. The CDR3 runs 18 residues. V lost 0 bases and J lost 1, with 13 bases in between. CDR1 is LGHDT, CDR2 YNNKEL, per germline (reference sequence). The CDR3 DNA reads TGTGCCAGCAGCCAAGAGGCGGCCAGTCGGTCCTATAATTCACCCCTCCACTTT. It is translated as CASSQEAASRSYNSPLHF.

This chain uses TRBV6-2 or TRBV6-3 with TRBJ2-7; 13 positions match TRBD2. Trimming cost V 1 base and J 0 bases; bases outside gene matches: 3. Germline V gives CDR1 MNHEY, CDR2 SVGEGT. There are 17 residues in the CDR3. CDR3 residues: CASSYWGLAGSSYEQYF. In DNA form, the CDR3 reads TGTGCCAGCAGTTACTGGGGACTAGCGGGAAGCTCCTACGAGCAGTACTTC.